Listed here are 27 T cell receptor beta chains from one sample, sequenced in a study of T cell clonality in common variable immunodeficiency. Clones were read by immunoSEQ multiplex PCR, and TCRdb kept only the in-frame ones, dropping some. Listed for the sample are approximately 34,000 clones, none seen a single time. The sequenced sample consisted of peripheral blood mononuclear cells. The source of these receptors is a person aged 18 to 70 in good health.

This clone was detected many times. The CDR3 end is not reached by the read, which stops 3 residues before it; the germline J gene fills it in. This chain connects TRBV15 to TRBJ1-2, with 7 bases matching TRBD1. In germline, CDR1 is LNHNV, CDR2 YYDKDF (reference sequence). CDR3 length equals 14 residues. The trim removed 1 base at V and 5 bases at J, leaving 4 bases unmatched. The DNA read from the CDR3 is TGTGCCACCAGCAGAGGGGGACAGTTTTATGGC. It yields the protein CATSRGGQFYG. The entire CDR3 reads CATSRGGQFYGYTF.

The sample holds many counts of this clone. The read terminates 3 residues before the CDR3 end, so the remaining end is supplied by the germline J gene. Other DNA variants within this sample encode the same CDR3. This chain connects TRBV5-1 to TRBJ2-1; 11 bases are a match to TRBD2. Trimming removed 1 base from V and 3 bases from J; junction bases left unmatched: 0. The CDR3 has 15 residues. Germline CDR1 is SGHRS and CDR2 is YFSETQ. The part of the CDR3 DNA that was read is TGCGCCAGCAGCTTGACTAGCGGGAGCTACAATGAG. This codes for CASSLTSGSYNE. The CDR3 in full is CASSLTSGSYNEQFF.

This clone was seen repeatedly, ten times or more. Read coverage stops 3 residues before the CDR3 terminus; the germline J gene supplies the remainder. V is TRBV7-9 and J is TRBJ2-7, with TRBD1 identical over 7 bases. V lost 5 bases to trimming and J lost 5 bases; unmatched junction nucleotides: 9. Germline CDR1 and CDR2: SEHNR and FQNEAQ (reference sequence). This CDR3 has 14 residues. CDR3 residues: CASSRTGQIHEQYF. The CDR3 bases that were read are TGTGCCAGCAGCCGAACGGGACAGATTCACGAG.

This clone was seen at least ten times. The read falls 3 residues short of the CDR3 end, and the missing part is taken from the germline J gene. The rearrangement joins TRBV28 to TRBJ2-3; D is perhaps TRBD1 (5 bases). The V end was cut by 1 base, the J end by 2 bases, with 13 bases between. This CDR3 has 16 amino acids. CDR1 and CDR2 (germline): MDHEN, SYDVKM. The CDR3 loop is CASSLFSGPDTDTQYF. The part of the CDR3 DNA that was read is TGTGCCAGCAGTTTATTCTCAGGGCCAGACACAGATACG.

Many counts were recorded for this clone. The CDR3 end lies 3 residues beyond the end of the read and is filled in from the germline J gene. This sequence joins TRBV19 and TRBJ1-2; 7 nucleotides agree with TRBD1. The CDR3 extends over 13 amino acids. Germline-derived CDR1 and CDR2 are LNHDA and SQIVND (reference sequence). Trimming cost V 4 bases and J 2 bases; bases outside gene matches: 1. The CDR3: CASSTQGNYGYTF. The CDR3 bases that were read are TGTGCCAGTAGTACACAGGGGAACTATGGC. The variable domain in full, with the rest retrieved from reference TRBV19 and TRBJ1-2, is DGGITQSPKYLFRKEGQNVTLSCEQNLNHDAMYWYRQDPGQGLRLIYYSQIVNDFQKGDIAEGYSVSREKKESFPLTVTSAQKNPTAFYLCASSTQGNYGYTFGSGTRLTVV.

The table lists this clone with many counts. The part of the CDR3 DNA that was read is TGCGCCAGCAGCCATATCGACAGGGCCTACGAG. Amino acid sequence: CASSHIDRAYE. The whole CDR3 is CASSHIDRAYEQYF. The chain is built from TRBV5-1 and TRBJ2-7; 7 nucleotides match TRBD1. Sequencing ends 3 residues short of the CDR3 end; the germline J gene provides the rest. V was pared by 4 bases and J by 2 bases, with 6 bases of the junction left unmatched. Germline loops: CDR1 SGHRS, CDR2 YFSETQ. The CDR3 covers 14 residues.

This clone was detected many times. The read comes to an end 3 residues before the CDR3 does, leaving the germline J gene to fill in the end. V and J are TRBV20-1 and TRBJ2-1, with 10 positions matching TRBD1. The J segment lost 7 bases and the V segment lost 6 bases, leaving 9 bases of the junction unmatched. The CDR3 length is 14 residues. The germline CDR1 and CDR2 sequences are DFQATT and SNEGSKA (reference sequence). The DNA read from the CDR3 is TGCAGTGCAGTCCGGGGACAGGGGACGAATGAG. Its translation: CSAVRGQGTNE. The full CDR3 sequence reads CSAVRGQGTNEQFF.

This clone was recorded many times. Read sequence stops 3 residues before the CDR3 end, and the germline J gene provides the missing end. The sample holds other DNA sequences that translate to the same CDR3. V gene TRBV7-2 combines with J gene TRBJ1-2; D is unresolved. CDR1 is SGHTA, CDR2 FQGNSA, per germline. The CDR3 covers 13 residues. The CDR3 sequence is CASSLGSGRGYTF. The sequenced part of the CDR3 DNA is TGTGCCAGCAGCTTAGGTTCGGGGAGGGGC.

Many counts were recorded for this clone. The read ends 3 residues early relative to the CDR3; the germline J gene fills the gap. The J gene is TRBJ2-7, the V gene TRBV5-8; tentatively, D is TRBD2 (6 bases). This CDR3 has 14 amino acids. The V and J ends lost 4 bases and 2 bases respectively, with 13 bases between them. CDR1 is SGHTS, CDR2 YDEGEE, per germline. The CDR3 spells CASSPRGLTYEQYF. The CDR3 bases that were read are TGTGCCAGCAGCCCGAGGGGACTGACCTACGAG. The full variable domain, in which reference TRBV5-8 and TRBJ2-7 provide the parts outside the CDR3, is EAGVTQSPTHLIKTRGQQATLRCSPISGHTSVYWYQQALGLGLQFLLWYDEGEERNRGNFPPRFSGRQFPNYSSELNVNALELEDSALYLCASSPRGLTYEQYFGPGTRLTVT.

This clone occurred many times. The CDR3 goes on 3 residues after the read ends, and that part is filled in from the germline J gene. This chain links TRBV19 with TRBJ2-1; TRBD1 is a possible D gene (6 bases). Deletions cut 3 bases from V and 9 bases from J, with 6 bases between. This CDR3 has 11 amino acids. Germline CDR1 LNHDA, CDR2 SQIVND (reference sequence). The CDR3 here is CASSIRGEQFF. CDR3 DNA (partial): TGTGCCAGTAGTATCAGGGGTGAG.

This clone was counted many times. The CDR3 end is not reached by the read, which stops 3 residues before it; the germline J gene fills it in. The chain carries TRBV29-1 and TRBJ1-4; D ambiguous. Germline V gene data show CDR1 as SQVTM and CDR2 as ANQGSEA. This CDR3 comprises 13 residues. CDR3 bases read: TGCAGCGTAAGGGTCTATAATGAAGCGGAA. It codes for CSVRVYNEAE. The whole CDR3 sequence reads CSVRVYNEAELFF.

This clone was recorded many times. CDR3 protein: CASSSKRETETQYF. CDR3 DNA, as far as it was read: TGTGCCAGCAGCTCAAAGCGGGAGACAGAGACC. The rearrangement joins TRBV7-2 to TRBJ2-5; 8 nucleotides agree with TRBD2. From the germline J gene comes the end of the CDR3, since the read stops 3 residues before it. Germline assignment: CDR1 SGHTA and CDR2 FQGNSA. The CDR3 sequence is 14 residues long. V trimming: 4 bases; J trimming: 4 bases; junction bases outside the gene matches: 5.

This clone appeared many times. The read stops 3 residues short of the end of the CDR3; the missing end is completed from the germline J gene. The rearrangement joins TRBV5-1 to TRBJ2-1; 7 bases are shared with TRBD1. The J segment lost 4 bases and the V segment lost 0 bases, leaving 1 base of the junction unmatched. This CDR3 is built from 14 residues. CDR1 and CDR2 from the germline V gene are SGHRS and YFSETQ. The DNA read from the CDR3 is TGCGCCAGCAGCTTGGAGACAGGGTACAATGAG. It specifies CASSLETGYNE. The full-length CDR3 reads as CASSLETGYNEQFF.

This clone has ten or more counts. The read ends 3 residues before the CDR3 terminus; that terminus is restored from the germline J gene. The chain carries TRBV30 and TRBJ2-5; 11 bases are shared with TRBD2. Germline V gene lookup returns CDR1 GTSNPN and CDR2 SVGIG (reference sequence). CDR3 length: 15 residues. J was trimmed by 4 bases and V by 0 bases; bases with no gene match: 4. CDR3 protein: CAWSVLLAGGETQYF. CDR3 bases read: TGTGCCTGGAGTGTACTCCTAGCGGGAGGAGAGACC.

This clone came up many times. The read is 3 residues too short to cover the CDR3 end, so that end is filled in from the germline J gene. The chain employs TRBV15 and TRBJ2-1; TRBD1 aligns across 10 bases. V was pared by 10 bases and J by 6 bases, with 12 bases of the junction left unmatched. The CDR3 has 15 amino acids. Germline CDR1 LNHNV, CDR2 YYDKDF (reference sequence). CDR3 sequence reads: CAIEDSGTGVNEQFF. CDR3 bases read: TGTGCCATCGAAGATTCCGGGACAGGGGTCAATGAG.

The table lists this clone with many counts. Coverage ceases 3 residues before the CDR3 finishes, and the germline J gene fills in the end. The V call is TRBV29-1, the J call TRBJ2-1; D gene unclear. Per the germline V gene, CDR1 is SQVTM and CDR2 is ANQGSEA. V lost 7 bases and J lost 1, with 11 bases in between. There are 13 residues in the CDR3. The CDR3 is CSAIGISYNEQFF. The CDR3 bases that were read are TGCAGCGCTATTGGTATATCCTACAATGAG.

This clone was counted a few times. The read stops 3 residues short of the end of the CDR3; the missing end is completed from the germline J gene. This sequence joins TRBV20-1 and TRBJ2-1; possible D gene TRBD2, 6 bases. The ends were cut back, 2 bases at V and 4 bases at J, with 12 bases in the middle. CDR1 is DFQATT, CDR2 SNEGSKA, per germline (reference sequence). CDR3 size: 14 residues. The CDR3 loop is CSARISGGYNEQFF. The covered CDR3 bases are TGCAGTGCTAGAATTAGCGGAGGATACAATGAG.

This clone was seen repeatedly, ten times or more. The read gets to within 3 residues of the CDR3 end, and the germline J gene fills in the rest. The chain couples TRBV18 to TRBJ1-2, with 8 nucleotides matching TRBD1. V lost 0 bases and J lost 7; bases outside the gene matches: 7. Germline V gene sequence: CDR1 KGHSH, CDR2 LQKENI. The CDR3 spans 15 residues. The CDR3 region is CASSPPSQGAVGYTF. The sequenced part of the CDR3 DNA is TGTGCCAGCTCACCACCGTCCCAGGGGGCCGTTGGC.

This clone showed up many times. The read gets to within 3 residues of the CDR3 end, and the germline J gene fills in the rest. The V and J genes are TRBV19 and TRBJ2-2; 7 positions agree with TRBD1. The trim removed 7 bases at V and 8 bases at J, leaving 1 base unmatched. CDR1 is LNHDA and CDR2 is SQIVND in the germline V gene (reference sequence). There are 11 residues in the CDR3. CDR3 DNA (partial): TGTGCCAGTAAGGACAGGGGGGAG. Protein: CASKDRGE. The full CDR3 protein is CASKDRGELFF.

This clone was counted many times. The read comes to an end 3 residues before the CDR3 does, leaving the germline J gene to fill in the end. The chain uses TRBV5-5 and TRBJ1-3; D may be TRBD1 (6 bases). V lost 4 bases and J lost 0, with 11 bases in between. The germline CDR1 and CDR2 sequences are SGHKS and YYEKEE (reference sequence). CDR3 length equals 15 residues. CDR3 bases read: TGTGCCAGCAGCATAACAGGGTACTCTGGAAACACC. It translates to CASSITGYSGNT. The entire CDR3 reads CASSITGYSGNTIYF.

This clone has a count of ten or more. The read falls 3 residues short of the CDR3 end, and the missing part is taken from the germline J gene. The chain joins TRBV12-3 or TRBV12-4 to TRBJ2-3; 10 positions match TRBD2. V gave up 6 bases and J gave up 2 bases; unmatched junction bases: 5. The CDR3 is 15 amino acids. CDR3 residues: CASRPTSGDTDTQYF. The sequenced CDR3 bases are TGTGCCAGCAGGCCTACTAGCGGGGACACAGATACG.

As regards this clone: Read data end 3 residues before the CDR3 end; the end is taken from the germline J gene. The chain is built from TRBV11-2 and TRBJ2-5, with 7 positions matching TRBD1. CDR3 length: 14 amino acids. V shed 2 bases, J shed 5 bases, and the junction held 5 bases outside the gene matches. Germline V gene sequence: CDR1 SGHAT, CDR2 FQNNGV. CDR3 DNA (partial): TGTGCCAGCAGCTTACAGGGGGTCGGGGAGACC. Amino acid sequence: CASSLQGVGET. The complete CDR3 reads CASSLQGVGETQYF.

This clone was counted ten times or more. The read finishes 3 residues shy of the CDR3 end, and the germline J gene is used to complete it. The chain has TRBV6-1 and TRBJ1-1; 7 bases match TRBD1. Germline assignment: CDR1 MNHNS and CDR2 SASEGT. The CDR3 covers 15 residues. The CDR3 sequence is CASSGGNRGQGEAFF. The sequenced part of the CDR3 DNA is TGTGCCAGCAGTGGGGGTAACAGGGGTCAGGGGGAA.

This clone was seen repeatedly, ten times or more. Sequencing ends 3 residues short of the CDR3 end; the germline J gene provides the rest. The J gene is TRBJ1-1, the V gene TRBV6-1, with unresolved D. Germline V gene sequence: CDR1 MNHNS, CDR2 SASEGT. The CDR3 contains 17 residues. CDR3 residues: CASSEFHLLTGGSRAFF. The CDR3 DNA, read in part, is TGTGCCAGCAGTGAATTCCATCTATTGACCGGCGGATCGCGG.

This clone was seen many times. The read gets to within 3 residues of the CDR3 end, and the germline J gene fills in the rest. The chain is built from TRBV20-1 and TRBJ2-6; D perhaps matches TRBD1 (5 bases). This CDR3 is built from 14 residues. V lost 4 bases and J lost 4, with 11 bases in between. Germline values: CDR1 DFQATT, CDR2 SNEGSKA (reference sequence). CDR3 in amino acids: CSATTARGANVLTF. CDR3 DNA (partial): TGCAGTGCTACGACAGCGAGAGGGGCCAACGTC.

In its sample, this clone was seen many times. The observed sequence ends 3 residues before the CDR3 terminus, with the missing tail filled in from the germline J gene. The rearrangement links TRBV5-4 to TRBJ1-4; possible D gene TRBD1, 6 bases. Trimming took off 1 base at V and 8 bases at J, with 15 bases between the two ends. Germline V lookup: CDR1 SGHNT, CDR2 YYREEE (reference sequence). CDR3 length: 15 amino acids. Incomplete CDR3 DNA: TGTGCCAGCAGCTTGAGGGGGGGGGTGAGCGAAAAA. This encodes CASSLRGGVSEK. The whole CDR3 protein reads CASSLRGGVSEKLFF.

This clone came up many times. Sequencing ends 3 residues short of the CDR3 end; the germline J gene provides the rest. The V call is TRBV20-1, the J call TRBJ1-1; unclear D gene. Germline lookup yields CDR1 DFQATT and CDR2 SNEGSKA (reference sequence). Trimming took off 0 bases at V and 1 base at J, with 9 bases between the two ends. This CDR3 spans 14 amino acids. The CDR3 bases that were read are TGCAGTGCTAGAGATGCACGGTGGAACACTGAA. It codes for CSARDARWNTE. From start to end, the CDR3 is CSARDARWNTEAFF.